These 17 T cell receptor beta chains share one sample of origin, sequenced in a study of cytomegalovirus exposure and HLA in healthy donors. 13 Jbeta primers and 60 Vbeta primers were used for the PCR. The protocol was immunoSEQ multiplex PCR, while the TCRdb copy is restricted to in-frame clones and leaves out a portion. Of roughly 190,000 clones listed, about four fifths are singletons. Sequenced material: PBMCs. These receptors originate from a woman aged 50 to 60 in good health and CMV-seronegative.

Only a few counts were recorded for this clone. The chain employs TRBV7-2 and TRBJ1-2; TRBD1 aligns across 7 bases. Germline V gene data show CDR1 as SGHTA and CDR2 as FQGNSA. The trim removed 0 bases at V and 8 bases at J, leaving 15 bases unmatched. The CDR3 sequence is 17 residues long. CDR3 sequence reads: CASSLARDSSLGRGYTF. In nucleotides, the CDR3 is TGTGCCAGCAGCTTAGCGCGGGACAGCTCCTTGGGTCGGGGCTACACCTTC.

The chain recombines TRBV9 with TRBJ2-1; 7 bases map to TRBD1. Germline CDR1 is SGDLS and CDR2 is YYNGEE. Trimming at V came to 3 bases and at J to 8 bases, leaving 5 bases not matched to a gene. This CDR3 is 13 amino acids long. CDR3 loop: CASSAGGSYEQFF. The CDR3 DNA is TGTGCCAGCAGCGCAGGGGGTAGTTATGAGCAGTTCTTC.

The V call is TRBV6-1, the J call TRBJ2-7, with a possible D match to TRBD1 (6 bases). V shed 6 bases and J shed 6 bases, with 15 bases lying between them. Per the germline V gene, CDR1 is MNHNS and CDR2 is SASEGT. The CDR3 covers 13 residues. The CDR3 sequence is CASSPTGLSEQYF. CDR3 coding DNA: TGTGCCAGCAGCCCAACAGGGCTCTCCGAGCAGTACTTC.

The V call is TRBV25-1, the J call TRBJ1-1; D is unresolved. V was pared by 6 bases and J by 5 bases, with 16 bases between. This CDR3 contains 14 residues. From germline, CDR1 is MGHDK and CDR2 SYGVNS. The DNA for the CDR3 is TGTGCCAGCAGAGGAGACGCGGGCGGAACTGAAGCTTTCTTT. Translated, it gives CASRGDAGGTEAFF.

The rearrangement links TRBV11-2 to TRBJ2-5; 15 positions agree with TRBD2. The V gene's germline CDR1 is SGHAT and CDR2 FQNNGV. The trim removed 0 bases at V and 4 bases at J, leaving 6 bases unmatched. The CDR3 loop spans 18 amino acids. CDR3 sequence reads: CASSLDGLAGGPPETQYF. For the CDR3, the DNA is TGTGCCAGCAGCTTAGATGGACTAGCGGGAGGGCCCCCAGAGACCCAGTACTTC.

The J gene is TRBJ1-5, the V gene TRBV28; 8 bases agree with TRBD1. Germline trimming cut 5 bases from V and 4 bases from J; bases unmatched to any gene: 7. This CDR3 contains 15 residues. Germline lookup yields CDR1 MDHEN and CDR2 SYDVKM. The CDR3 loop reads CASSLSGQVNQPQHF. The DNA for the CDR3 is TGTGCCAGCAGTCTTTCGGGACAGGTTAATCAGCCCCAGCATTTT.

The V gene is TRBV4-3, the J gene TRBJ1-5; 9 nucleotides line up with TRBD1. Germline CDR1 and CDR2: LGHNA and YSLEER. The CDR3 is made up of 15 amino acids. Germline trimming cut 2 bases from V and 5 bases from J; bases unmatched to any gene: 4. The CDR3 coding sequence is TGCGCCAGCAGCCAAAACAGGGGGCGAGATCAGCCCCAGCATTTT. Protein product: CASSQNRGRDQPQHF.

This clone has a single count. This sequence joins TRBV28 and TRBJ2-7, with 7 bases identical to TRBD2. CDR3 length: 14 residues. Germline trimming cut 3 bases from V and 0 bases from J; bases unmatched to any gene: 2. CDR1 MDHEN and CDR2 SYDVKM come from the germline V gene. The CDR3 nucleotides read TGTGCCAGCAGTTTGGGCGGGAGCTCCTACGAGCAGTACTTC. Its translation is CASSLGGSSYEQYF.

The chain employs TRBV6-1 and TRBJ2-7; TRBD1 agrees at 9 bases. This CDR3 is 14 amino acids long. Germline CDR1 reads MNHNS; CDR2 reads SASEGT. V was clipped by 6 bases and J by 5 bases; unmatched bases: 8. CDR3 nucleotides: TGTGCCAGCAGCCTAGGACAGGGGTCGGACGAGCAGTACTTC. As protein: CASSLGQGSDEQYF.

J is TRBJ2-1 and V is TRBV5-6, with TRBD2 identical over 8 bases. The ends lost 4 bases at V and 0 bases at J; junction bases unmatched: 6. The CDR3 has 16 residues. In germline, CDR1 is SGHDT, CDR2 YYEEEE. The CDR3: CASSEERGPSYNEQFF. CDR3 DNA sequence: TGTGCCAGCAGCGAAGAGCGGGGGCCCTCCTACAATGAGCAGTTCTTC.

CDR3 sequence reads: CASSLTRGNEQFF. CDR3 sequence (DNA): TGTGCCAGCAGTTTAACGAGGGGGAATGAGCAGTTCTTC. The V call is TRBV27, the J call TRBJ2-1; possible D gene TRBD1, 6 bases. The CDR3 spans 13 residues. The V end lost 2 bases, the J end lost 7 bases, and 9 bases lay between the germline ends. Germline values: CDR1 MNHEY, CDR2 SMNVEV (reference sequence).

J is TRBJ2-6 and V is TRBV5-1, with 7 bases fitting TRBD1. The CDR3 extends over 18 amino acids. The V and J ends lost 2 bases and 1 base, in that order; junction bases with no gene match: 9. The V gene's germline CDR1 is SGHRS and CDR2 YFSETQ. The CDR3 DNA is TGCGCCAGCAGCTTTCGACAGGGACAGAGGTCTGGGGCCAACGTCCTGACTTTC. It codes for CASSFRQGQRSGANVLTF.

The rearrangement uses TRBV14 and TRBJ2-1; 10 nucleotides agree with TRBD1. The CDR3 has 15 amino acids. J was trimmed by 7 bases and V by 1 base; bases with no gene match: 4. The germline gives CDR1 SGHDN, CDR2 FVKESK. CDR3 bases: TGTGCCAGCAGCCAAGGAAGACAGGGGGCGAATGAGCAGTTCTTC. Translating gives CASSQGRQGANEQFF. The full variable domain, with the rest looked up from reference TRBV14 and TRBJ2-1, is EAGVTQFPSHSVIEKGQTVTLRCDPISGHDNLYWYRRVMGKEIKFLLHFVKESKQDESGMPNNRFLAERTGGTYSTLKVQPAELEDSGVYFCASSQGRQGANEQFFGPGTRLTVL.

The V gene is TRBV19, the J gene TRBJ2-5; no firm D call. The CDR3 consists of 13 residues. In germline, CDR1 is LNHDA, CDR2 SQIVND (reference sequence). V lost 1 base and J 3 bases, leaving 6 bases between the germline ends. CDR3 sequence reads: CASSIGHEETQYF. CDR3 in DNA: TGTGCCAGTAGTATAGGGCATGAAGAGACCCAGTACTTC.

This clone occurred a few times. V and J are TRBV16 and TRBJ1-1; D possibly corresponds to TRBD1 (6 bases). The CDR3 has 13 residues. The V gene's germline CDR1 is KGHSY and CDR2 FQNENV. V was shortened by 6 bases and J by 4 bases, with 12 bases between the two germline ends. DNA of the CDR3: TGTGCCAGCAGTACAGGGCGAAGCACTGAAGCTTTCTTT. It is translated as CASSTGRSTEAFF.

This chain connects TRBV10-1 to TRBJ2-3; a weak D match, TRBD2 (6 bases). CDR1 and CDR2 from the germline V gene are WNHNN and SYGVQD (reference sequence). The CDR3 covers 13 residues. Trimming pared 3 bases from V and 3 bases from J, leaving 7 bases between. CDR3: CASSDGGTDTQYF. The CDR3 DNA reads TGCGCCAGCAGTGATGGGGGGACAGATACGCAGTATTTT.

This clone was seen a handful of times. One junction end does not reproduce the germline sequence, and a read error may be involved. The V and J genes are TRBV7-9 and TRBJ2-1; weak D call: TRBD1 (5 bases). CDR3 size: 11 residues. Looked up from germline, CDR1 is SEHNR and CDR2 is FQNEAQ (reference sequence). CDR3 amino acids: CSSSLGQGNFF. The CDR3 DNA follows: TGTTCCAGCAGCTTGGGCCAGGGTAACTTCTTC.